The rows below give T cell receptor beta chains drawn from one sample of a study of shared clonotypes between healthy human individuals. Generated by immunoSEQ multiplex PCR, the TCRdb table keeps only in-frame clones and is missing some. Among 650,000 to 800,000 clones listed, about 90% were seen once. The source material was naive CD8+ T cells sorted from blood. The receptors shown here come from a man under 40 in good health. Both conserved end residues are part of each CDR3. The D gene is left open where the match is weak. Not every row has a clone size; where given, it reads once, few, many or a size class.

D,size,J,V,DNA,CDR3
TRBD2,-,TRBJ2-7,TRBV10-2,TGCGCCAGCAGTGGGCCGGGGGGTTCTACCCCCTACGAGCAGTACTTC,CASSGPGGSTPYEQYF
-,-,TRBJ2-7,TRBV4-1,TGCGCCAGCAGCCAAGGGCCCGGCGTCCCCTACGAGCAGTACTTC,CASSQGPGVPYEQYF
-,-,TRBJ1-1,TRBV19,TGTGCCAGTAGATACCGGGGGATCGCTGAAGCTTTCTTT,CASRYRGIAEAFF
TRBD1,-,TRBJ2-3,TRBV7-9,TGTGCCAGCAGCTTGGTACAGGGGTACTCTAGCACAGATACGCAGTATTTT,CASSLVQGYSSTDTQYF
-,-,TRBJ1-1,TRBV10-1,TGCGCCAGCAGTTTTACAGTGAACACTGAAGCTTTCTTT,CASSFTVNTEAFF
-,-,TRBJ1-1,TRBV30,TGTGCCTGGAGTGTACAGATGAACACTGAAGCTTTCTTT,CAWSVQMNTEAFF
TRBD1,-,TRBJ2-7,TRBV27,TGTGCCAGCAGCCCAACCACGACAGGGTATGCCTACGAGCAGTACTTC,CASSPTTTGYAYEQYF
-,-,TRBJ2-1,TRBV4-3,TGCGCCAGCAGCCAAGATACGGGGTTCGATGAGCAGTTCTTC,CASSQDTGFDEQFF
-,-,TRBJ2-2,TRBV2,TGTGCCAGCAGTAGCCGCGGGGCCACCGGGGAGCTGTTTTTT,CASSSRGATGELFF
TRBD1,-,TRBJ2-2,TRBV11-3,TGTGCCAGCAGCCCCGGGACAGGTCCCACCGGGGAGCTGTTTTTT,CASSPGTGPTGELFF
TRBD2,-,TRBJ2-7,TRBV27,TGTGCCAGCAGTTTGGCCGCGGGAGACTCCTACGAGCAGTACTTC,CASSLAAGDSYEQYF
-,-,TRBJ2-3,TRBV6-1,TGTGCCAGCCTTTCCCACTACACAGATACGCAGTATTTT,CASLSHYTDTQYF
TRBD2,few,TRBJ2-1,TRBV6-5,TGTGCCAGCAGTCCGACTAGCGGGACAGGCAATGAGCAGTTCTTC,CASSPTSGTGNEQFF
TRBD1,-,TRBJ1-4,TRBV25-1,TGTGCCAGCAGTGATCTGGACAGGGGCTGGGGGGAAAAACTGTTTTTT,CASSDLDRGWGEKLFF
-,-,TRBJ1-1,TRBV4-3,TGCGCCAGCAGCCAGCTGACCGGGACGGGAGAAGCTTTCTTT,CASSQLTGTGEAFF
-,-,TRBJ2-5,TRBV5-8,TGTGCCAGCAGCCCCATGGAGGTCCTCCAAGAGACCCAGTACTTC,CASSPMEVLQETQYF
TRBD2,-,TRBJ2-5,TRBV6-5,TGTGCCAGCAGTTACGAAACGGGAGGCCATGGAGGGACCCAGTACTTC,CASSYETGGHGGTQYF
-,few,TRBJ1-4,TRBV7-9,TGTGCCAGCAGCGCGCAGGGTATTGGTGAAAAACTGTTTTTT,CASSAQGIGEKLFF
-,-,TRBJ2-7,TRBV28,TGTGCCAGCCGAACCGGGACAACCCAATACGAGCAGTACTTC,CASRTGTTQYEQYF
-,-,TRBJ1-1,TRBV7-9,TGTGCCAGCAGCACGGATAACACTGAAGCTTTCTTT,CASSTDNTEAFF
-,-,TRBJ2-7,TRBV7-8,TGTGCCAGCAGCCCGGTTGGGGCCCCGGAGGAGCAGTACTTC,CASSPVGAPEEQYF
TRBD2,-,TRBJ2-1,TRBV5-6,TGTGCCAGCAGCCGCGTCGTGCTAGCGGGGGAGCAGTTCTTC,CASSRVVLAGEQFF
TRBD1,-,TRBJ2-7,TRBV27,TGTGCCAGCAGTTTTAGCCTTCCGGGACAGGGAGTGCGGGAGCAGTACTTC,CASSFSLPGQGVREQYF
-,-,TRBJ2-2,TRBV7-9,TGTGCCAGCAGCCTCCACTGGCGTTCCGGGTCTACTCCCGGGGAGCTGTTTTTT,CASSLHWRSGSTPGELFF
-,-,TRBJ2-5,TRBV28,TGTGCCAGCTCTTCCCCCGTCCAGGCCCCGTTCTCCCAAGAGACCCAGTACTTC,CASSSPVQAPFSQETQYF
-,once,TRBJ2-2,TRBV29-1,TGCAGCGTTGCCCCCGATTCGAACACCGGGGAGCTGTTTTTT,CSVAPDSNTGELFF
TRBD2,once,TRBJ2-1,TRBV2,TGTGCCAGCAGCTCCCTTATACTAGCGGGAGGGGGCTCCTACAATGAGCAGTTCTTC,CASSSLILAGGGSYNEQFF
-,-,TRBJ2-7,TRBV29-1,TGCAGCGTTGAAGATCCTAGTAGGGACAACTCCTACGAGCAGTACTTC,CSVEDPSRDNSYEQYF
-,-,TRBJ1-2,TRBV10-3,TGTGCCATCACCACAGGGATAGGAGGGAACTATGGCTACACCTTC,CAITTGIGGNYGYTF
TRBD2,-,TRBJ2-3,TRBV4-3,TGCGCCAGCAGCCAAGTCTTTAGCGGGAGGGCCCCCACAGATACGCAGTATTTT,CASSQVFSGRAPTDTQYF
TRBD2,-,TRBJ2-2,TRBV30,TGTGCCTGGATGGGACTGACTAGCGGGAGGGATTACACCGGGGAGCTGTTTTTT,CAWMGLTSGRDYTGELFF
-,-,TRBJ2-2,TRBV5-1,TGCGCCAGCAGCTTGGCCACTAGCAGAATTAACACCGGGGAGCTGTTTTTT,CASSLATSRINTGELFF
-,-,TRBJ2-1,TRBV7-2,TGTGCCAGCAGCTTAACGGACAGCACTGAGCAGTTCTTC,CASSLTDSTEQFF
TRBD2,-,TRBJ2-7,TRBV11-2,TGTGCCAGCAGCGAAGGACTAGCGGGTTACGGATACGAGCAGTACTTC,CASSEGLAGYGYEQYF
-,once,TRBJ2-2,TRBV6-1,TGTGCCACCCCCAGGGATTCGGACACCGGGGAGCTGTTTTTT,CATPRDSDTGELFF